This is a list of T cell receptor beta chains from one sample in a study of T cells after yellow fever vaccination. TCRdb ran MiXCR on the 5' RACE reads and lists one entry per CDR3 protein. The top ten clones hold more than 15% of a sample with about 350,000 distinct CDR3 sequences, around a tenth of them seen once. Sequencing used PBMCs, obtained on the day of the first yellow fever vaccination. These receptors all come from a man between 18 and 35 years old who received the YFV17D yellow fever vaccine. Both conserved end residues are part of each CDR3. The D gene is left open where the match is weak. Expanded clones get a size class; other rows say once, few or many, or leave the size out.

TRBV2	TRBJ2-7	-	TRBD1	TGTGCCAGCAGTCGTGTGGGACAGGGTAATTCCGAGCAGTACTTC	CASSRVGQGNSEQYF
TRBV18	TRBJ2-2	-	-	TGTGCCAGCTCACCACCGAGCCGGGGCCCCGGGGAGCTGTTTTTT	CASSPPSRGPGELFF
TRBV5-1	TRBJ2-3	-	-	TGCGCCAGCAAGGAGGGAGCGGGAGATACGCAGTATTTT	CASKEGAGDTQYF
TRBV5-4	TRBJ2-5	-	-	TGTGCCAGCAAAGGAGGGACTCAAGAGACCCAGTACTTC	CASKGGTQETQYF
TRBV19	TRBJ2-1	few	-	TGTGCCAGTAGACGACCAGGTACGGAGTATGAGCAGTTCTTC	CASRRPGTEYEQFF
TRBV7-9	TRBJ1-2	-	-	TGTGCCAGCAGCTCGGGCAGTATGGACTATGGCTACACCTTC	CASSSGSMDYGYTF
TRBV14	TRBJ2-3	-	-	TGTGCCAGCAGCCCTGGGAGTACGCAGTATTTT	CASSPGSTQYF
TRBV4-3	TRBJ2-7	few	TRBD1	TGCGCCAGCAGCCAAGGAAGGACAGGGATCTACGAGCAGTACTTC	CASSQGRTGIYEQYF
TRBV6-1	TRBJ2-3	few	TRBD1	TGTGCCAGCATATCGGGACAGGGTCCAGATACGCAGTATTTT	CASISGQGPDTQYF
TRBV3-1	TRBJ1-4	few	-	TGTGCCAGCAGCCTAACGATAAAGCCCGAAAAACTGTTTTTT	CASSLTIKPEKLFF
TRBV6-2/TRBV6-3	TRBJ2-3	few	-	TGTGCCAGTAAATCCCGCGTTGGCACAGATACGCAGTATTTT	CASKSRVGTDTQYF
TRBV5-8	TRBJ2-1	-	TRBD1	TGTGCCAGCACCGGGACAGGGTATTACAATGAGCAGTTCTTC	CASTGTGYYNEQFF
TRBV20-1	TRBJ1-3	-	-	TGCAGTGCTAGGAAGGGTAGTGGTTCAGCTGGAAACACCATATATTTT	CSARKGSGSAGNTIYF
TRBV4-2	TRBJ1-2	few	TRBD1	TGTGCCAGCAGCCCGGGGGGCAGGGGGCGTTTAGGCTATGGCTACACCTTC	CASSPGGRGRLGYGYTF
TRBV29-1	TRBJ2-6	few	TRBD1	TGCAGCGCGACAGGGGTCGAGGCTGGGGCCAACGTCCTGACTTTC	CSATGVEAGANVLTF
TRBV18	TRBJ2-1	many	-	TGTGCCAGCTCACCAAAGTCGCTAGCAAGTGAGCAGTTCTTC	CASSPKSLASEQFF
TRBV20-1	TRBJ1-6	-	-	TGCAGTGTTAGGGATCTGACTTCGGGCGGAGATTCACCCCTCCACTTT	CSVRDLTSGGDSPLHF
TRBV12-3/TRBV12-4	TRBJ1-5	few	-	TGTGCCAGCAGTTTAGTGGCAGGGATCGGTCAGCCCCAGCATTTT	CASSLVAGIGQPQHF
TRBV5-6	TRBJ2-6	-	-	TGTGCCAGCAGCTTGCGGGTGGGGGCCAACGTCCTGACTTTC	CASSLRVGANVLTF
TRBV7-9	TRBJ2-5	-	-	TGTGCCAGCACCGAGAGGACAGCTCTGGTGGAGACCCAGTACTTC	CASTERTALVETQYF
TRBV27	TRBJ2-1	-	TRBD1	TGTGCCAGCAGTTACATCGGACAGGGGTCCTACAATGAGCAGTTCTTC	CASSYIGQGSYNEQFF
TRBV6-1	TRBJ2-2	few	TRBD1	TGTGCCAGCATGGACAGGGGGCGCGGGGAGCTGTTTTTT	CASMDRGRGELFF
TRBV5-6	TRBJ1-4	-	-	TGTGCCAGCAGCTTATCTTACAATGAAAAACTGTTTTTT	CASSLSYNEKLFF
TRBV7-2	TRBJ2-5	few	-	TGTGCCAGCAGCTTACATCGAGAGACCCAGTACTTC	CASSLHRETQYF
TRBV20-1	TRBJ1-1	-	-	TGCAGTGGAAAAAGGAAACAGGGCACTGAAGCTTTCTTT	CSGKRKQGTEAFF
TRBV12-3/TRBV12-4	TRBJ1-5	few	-	TGTGCCAGCAGTTTGGATTGGGCAGGGGATCAGCCCCAGCATTTT	CASSLDWAGDQPQHF
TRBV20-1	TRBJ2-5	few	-	TGCAGTGCTAGGCGGTCCGGGACTCAAGAGACCCAGTACTTC	CSARRSGTQETQYF
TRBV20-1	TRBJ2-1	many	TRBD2	TGCAGTGCTAGAGGGGGAGCGGGGTCCGACAGTGAGCAGTTCTTC	CSARGGAGSDSEQFF
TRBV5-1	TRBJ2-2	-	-	TGCGCCAGCAGCTTGATAAGGGGTAACGCCGGGGAGCTGTTTTTT	CASSLIRGNAGELFF
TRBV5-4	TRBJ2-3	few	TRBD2	TGTGCCAGCAGCTTGGCTAGCGGGGGGGCAGATACGCAGTATTTT	CASSLASGGADTQYF
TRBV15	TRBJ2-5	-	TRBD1	TGTGCCACCAGCAGAGATCCAGGGGGACGAGAGACCCAGTACTTC	CATSRDPGGRETQYF
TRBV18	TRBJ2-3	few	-	TGTGCCAGCTCACCGTATCCAGAGGATACGCAGTATTTT	CASSPYPEDTQYF
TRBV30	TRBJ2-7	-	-	TGTGCCTGGAGTGTAAAGGGAAGCAACTCCTACGAGCAGTACTTC	CAWSVKGSNSYEQYF
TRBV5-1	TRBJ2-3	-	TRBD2	TGCGCCAGCAGCCTCGGACTAGCCGAAGGAGATACGCAGTATTTT	CASSLGLAEGDTQYF
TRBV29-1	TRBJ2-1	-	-	TGCAGCGTTGGGGAACCCTACAATGAGCAGTTCTTC	CSVGEPYNEQFF
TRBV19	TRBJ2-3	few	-	TGTGCCAGTAGTATAGACGCAATATCGGCAGATACGCAGTATTTT	CASSIDAISADTQYF
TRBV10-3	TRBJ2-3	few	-	TGTGCCATCAGTGCCACGACTAGTTCAGATACGCAGTATTTT	CAISATTSSDTQYF
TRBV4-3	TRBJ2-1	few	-	TGCGCCAGCAGCCAAGGACTGGACTACAACTCCTACAATGAGCAGTTCTTC	CASSQGLDYNSYNEQFF
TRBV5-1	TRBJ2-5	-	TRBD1	TGCGCCAGCAGCCCGTCCGGGACAGGCGGGGAGACCCAGTACTTC	CASSPSGTGGETQYF
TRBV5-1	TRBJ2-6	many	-	TGCGCCAGCAGCCTACCTACAAGCTCTGGGGCCAACGTCCTGACTTTC	CASSLPTSSGANVLTF
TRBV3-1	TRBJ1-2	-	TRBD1	TGTGCCAGCAGCCAAGACCTCAGGGGCAGGGGGTATGGCTACACCTTC	CASSQDLRGRGYGYTF
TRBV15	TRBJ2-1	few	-	TGTGCCACCAGCAGAGGGGTGGTTGGCAATGAGCAGTTCTTC	CATSRGVVGNEQFF
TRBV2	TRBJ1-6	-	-	TGTGCCAGCAGTGAAATAACCCCAGCTAATTCACCCCTCCACTTT	CASSEITPANSPLHF
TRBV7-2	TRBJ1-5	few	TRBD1	TGTGCCAGCAGCTTCGCAGGACAGGGAGGCAATCAGCCCCAGCATTTT	CASSFAGQGGNQPQHF
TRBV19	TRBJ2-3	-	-	TGTGCCAGTAGTCCCCTTAGCGATTCGCAGTATTTT	CASSPLSDSQYF